Following are 18 T cell receptor beta chains from one sample sequenced in a study of T cell clonality in common variable immunodeficiency. Overall study findings and caveats: Fewer deletions and N-nucleotide insertions were reportedly seen in common variable immunodeficiency TCR beta sequences.

Their antigen targets remain unknown. Generated by immunoSEQ multiplex PCR, the TCRdb table keeps only in-frame clones and is missing some. There are some 25,000 clones in the sample, none observed a single time. Specimen: peripheral blood mononuclear cells. These receptors all come from a human donor with common variable immunodeficiency.

This clone has ten or more counts. Coverage ceases 3 residues before the CDR3 finishes, and the germline J gene fills in the end. V usage is TRBV19 and J usage is TRBJ1-5, with D tentatively TRBD1 (5 bases). Germline CDR1 reads LNHDA; CDR2 reads SQIVND (reference sequence). The CDR3 has 14 residues. Trimming took off 3 bases at V and 1 base at J, with 7 bases between the two ends. CDR3 DNA, as far as it was read: TGTGCCAGTAGTATGGGGGGGAGCAATCAGCCC. Translation: CASSMGGSNQP. The entire CDR3 is CASSMGGSNQPQHF.

This clone was counted ten times or more. The CDR3 end lies 3 residues beyond the end of the read and is filled in from the germline J gene. This rearrangement joins TRBV28 to TRBJ1-4; D ambiguous. CDR1 and CDR2 from the germline V gene are MDHEN and SYDVKM. This CDR3 has 13 amino acids. V was cut by 2 bases and J by 7 bases, with 8 bases left in between. The sequenced CDR3 bases are TGTGCCAGCAGTTTACCCCCAGTTGAAAAA. Translated, it gives CASSLPPVEK. The whole CDR3 region reads CASSLPPVEKLFF. The entire variable domain, with the rest obtained from reference TRBV28 and TRBJ1-4, is as follows: DVKVTQSSRYLVKRTGEKVFLECVQDMDHENMFWYRQDPGLGLRLIYFSYDVKMKEKGDIPEGYSVSREKKERFSLILESASTNQTSMYLCASSLPPVEKLFFGSGTQLSVL.

This clone was detected a few times. The read comes to an end 3 residues before the CDR3 does, leaving the germline J gene to fill in the end. The rearrangement uses TRBV6-1 and TRBJ2-1; D unresolved. CDR1 MNHNS and CDR2 SASEGT come from the germline V gene. With 1 base removed from V and 6 bases from J, the gap between germline ends came to 7 bases. The CDR3 extends over 13 amino acids. The CDR3 protein is CASSEVTSNEQFF. Incomplete CDR3 DNA: TGTGCCAGCAGTGAAGTGACTTCCAATGAG.

This clone was counted ten times or more. CDR3 sequence: CASSLALGGGNSPLHF. The covered CDR3 bases are TGTGCCAGCAGCTTAGCGCTCGGGGGAGGTAATTCACCC. The J gene is TRBJ1-6, the V gene TRBV7-8, with a tentative D call TRBD1 (5 bases). The read ends 3 residues shy of where the CDR3 ends; the end is completed using the germline J gene. Trimming pared 0 bases from V and 6 bases from J, leaving 12 bases between. Germline V gene data show CDR1 as SGHVS and CDR2 as FQNEAQ. The CDR3 runs 16 residues.

This clone occurred a few times. The read ends 3 residues before the CDR3 terminus; that terminus is restored from the germline J gene. The chain combines TRBV19 with TRBJ1-4, with D unresolved. This CDR3 spans 17 amino acids. Germline V gene lookup returns CDR1 LNHDA and CDR2 SQIVND (reference sequence). Trimming took 0 bases from V and 8 from J, leaving 19 bases between them. The CDR3 DNA, read in part, is TGTGCCAGTAGTATAGACGGCCAAGGGCGCTCCAAGGAAAAA. Amino acids: CASSIDGQGRSKEK. The whole CDR3 protein reads CASSIDGQGRSKEKLFF.

This clone was counted many times. The read falls 3 residues short of the CDR3 end, and the missing part is taken from the germline J gene. This rearrangement joins TRBV18 to TRBJ2-5; TRBD2 might be the D (5 bases). The CDR3 sequence is 15 residues long. Trimming removed 2 bases at V and 7 bases at J, with 17 bases between. The germline CDR1 and CDR2 sequences are KGHSH and LQKENI. CDR3 protein: CASSPGEGAAGTQYF. The sequenced part of the CDR3 DNA is TGTGCCAGCTCACCAGGAGAGGGTGCGGCGGGGACC. Variable domain in full (rest from reference TRBV18 and TRBJ2-5): NAGVMQNPRHLVRRRGQEARLRCSPMKGHSHVYWYRQLPEEGLKFMVYLQKENIIDESGMPKERFSAEFPKEGPSILRIQQVVRGDSAAYFCASSPGEGAAGTQYFGPGTRLLVL.

The table lists this clone with many counts. Sequencing ends 3 residues short of the CDR3 end; the germline J gene provides the rest. The rearrangement joins TRBV19 to TRBJ1-3; D is ambiguous. This CDR3 contains 14 residues. V was cut by 4 bases and J by 0 bases, with 7 bases left in between. Germline CDR1 LNHDA, CDR2 SQIVND (reference sequence). The part of the CDR3 DNA that was read is TGTGCCAGTAGTAACACAGCCTCTGGAAACACC. This sequence encodes CASSNTASGNT. The CDR3, in full, reads CASSNTASGNTIYF.

This clone occurred many times. The sequenced fragment ends 3 residues before the CDR3 boundary, so the rest is inferred from the germline J gene. The chain employs TRBV18 and TRBJ2-5, with a weak D call TRBD1 (6 bases). The V and J ends lost 4 bases and 5 bases respectively, with 8 bases between them. This CDR3 spans 12 amino acids. Per germline, CDR1 KGHSH and CDR2 LQKENI. This chain's CDR3 is CASSHRAETQYF. The sequenced CDR3 bases are TGTGCCAGCTCACACAGGGCTGAGACC.

As to this clone: The sequence runs out 3 residues before the end of the CDR3; the remainder is reconstructed from the germline J gene. The chain uses TRBV20-1 and TRBJ2-1; 10 bases align to TRBD2. This CDR3 has 16 residues. Trimming removed 3 bases from V and 5 bases from J; junction bases left unmatched: 10. Germline V gene data show CDR1 as DFQATT and CDR2 as SNEGSKA (reference sequence). Partial CDR3 DNA: TGCAGTGCTAGGTTCCCAACTAGCGGGACCCACAATGAG. Translated, it gives CSARFPTSGTHNE. The full CDR3 protein reads CSARFPTSGTHNEQFF.

This clone was recorded at least ten times. The read ends 3 residues before the CDR3 terminus; that terminus is restored from the germline J gene. The V and J genes are TRBV7-2 and TRBJ2-7, with 8 positions matching TRBD1. The germline V gene encodes CDR1 SGHTA and CDR2 FQGNSA. V lost 4 bases to trimming and J lost 6 bases; unmatched junction nucleotides: 11. The CDR3 extends over 15 amino acids. The CDR3 spells CASSSRQGQRSEQYF. The CDR3 bases that were read are TGTGCCAGCAGCTCTAGACAGGGGCAACGCAGCGAG.

This clone was observed many times. The sequenced fragment ends 3 residues before the CDR3 boundary, so the rest is inferred from the germline J gene. The chain links TRBV2 to TRBJ2-3; weak D call: TRBD2 (6 bases). The CDR3 is 15 residues long. V lost 9 bases to trimming and J lost 2 bases, with 18 bases between them. Per germline, CDR1 SNHLY and CDR2 FYNNEI. The sequenced CDR3 bases are TGTGCCAGGATAGGGAGGACTCCTTCCACAGATACG. As protein: CARIGRTPSTDT. The whole CDR3 sequence reads CARIGRTPSTDTQYF.

This clone was counted at least ten times. The sequence runs out 3 residues before the end of the CDR3; the remainder is reconstructed from the germline J gene. This rearrangement joins TRBV7-3 to TRBJ2-2, with D maybe TRBD1 (6 bases). The germline V gene has CDR1 SGHTA and CDR2 FQGTGA. Trimming took 0 bases from V and 6 from J, leaving 8 bases between them. This CDR3 is 14 amino acids long. This chain's CDR3 is CASSLTEGAGELFF. The DNA read from the CDR3 is TGTGCCAGCAGCTTAACAGAGGGGGCCGGGGAG.

This clone has a count of ten or more. The read terminates 3 residues before the CDR3 end, so the remaining end is supplied by the germline J gene. The rearrangement links TRBV7-9 to TRBJ2-7; TRBD1 aligns across 8 bases. V shed 5 bases, J shed 2 bases, and the junction held 5 bases outside the gene matches. This CDR3 region has 14 residues. Germline V gives CDR1 SEHNR, CDR2 FQNEAQ (reference sequence). The CDR3 region is CASSPPGQAYEQYF. The part of the CDR3 DNA that was read is TGTGCCAGCAGCCCCCCGGGACAGGCCTACGAG.

Remarks on this clone: The sequence runs out 3 residues before the end of the CDR3; the remainder is reconstructed from the germline J gene. The V call is TRBV11-2, the J call TRBJ1-3; 7 nucleotides align to TRBD1. The CDR3 consists of 14 residues. Per the germline V gene, CDR1 is SGHAT and CDR2 is FQNNGV. Trimming took 1 base from V and 5 from J; bases not matched to a gene: 2. The CDR3: CASSLGGGRNTIYF. Incomplete CDR3 DNA: TGTGCCAGCAGCTTAGGAGGGGGCAGAAACACC.

This clone was counted ten times or more. Read data end 3 residues before the CDR3 end; the end is taken from the germline J gene. The chain links TRBV5-1 to TRBJ2-5; D may be TRBD2 (6 bases). Germline lookup yields CDR1 SGHRS and CDR2 YFSETQ. The CDR3 has 13 amino acids. Trimming stripped 4 bases from V and 4 bases from J, with 11 bases between. The CDR3 region is CASSRGTLETQYF. CDR3 DNA (partial): TGCGCCAGCAGCCGCGGGACTCTAGAGACC.

This clone was seen a few times. The read gets to within 3 residues of the CDR3 end, and the germline J gene fills in the rest. The J gene is TRBJ2-7, the V gene TRBV2; D not resolved. The CDR3 totals 12 residues. Per germline, CDR1 SNHLY and CDR2 FYNNEI. V shed 8 bases and J shed 3 bases, with 11 bases lying between them. The DNA read from the CDR3 is TGTGCCAGCCTTGACTCGATCTACGAG. Translated: CASLDSIYE. The whole CDR3 sequence is CASLDSIYEQYF.

This clone has a count of ten or more. The DNA ends 3 residues before the CDR3 does, and the rest of the CDR3 is filled in from the germline J gene. This chain links TRBV5-1 with TRBJ2-3; 12 bases fit TRBD1. Germline CDR1 SGHRS, CDR2 YFSETQ. The CDR3 runs 16 residues. V shed 4 bases, J shed 5 bases, and the junction held 8 bases outside the gene matches. The CDR3 is CASSVWDRGRVDTQYF. The part of the CDR3 DNA that was read is TGCGCCAGCAGCGTATGGGACAGGGGGCGCGTAGATACG.

This clone was counted at least ten times. The read is 3 residues too short to cover the CDR3 end, so that end is filled in from the germline J gene. This chain joins TRBV29-1 and TRBJ1-6; TRBD1 agrees at 9 bases. The CDR3 runs 14 residues. V shed 6 bases and J 7 bases; nucleotides not matched to a gene: 7. CDR1 SQVTM and CDR2 ANQGSEA come from the germline V gene. The CDR3 region is CSVRTGEFNSPLHF. CDR3 DNA, as far as it was read: TGCAGCGTGCGGACAGGGGAATTCAATTCACCC.